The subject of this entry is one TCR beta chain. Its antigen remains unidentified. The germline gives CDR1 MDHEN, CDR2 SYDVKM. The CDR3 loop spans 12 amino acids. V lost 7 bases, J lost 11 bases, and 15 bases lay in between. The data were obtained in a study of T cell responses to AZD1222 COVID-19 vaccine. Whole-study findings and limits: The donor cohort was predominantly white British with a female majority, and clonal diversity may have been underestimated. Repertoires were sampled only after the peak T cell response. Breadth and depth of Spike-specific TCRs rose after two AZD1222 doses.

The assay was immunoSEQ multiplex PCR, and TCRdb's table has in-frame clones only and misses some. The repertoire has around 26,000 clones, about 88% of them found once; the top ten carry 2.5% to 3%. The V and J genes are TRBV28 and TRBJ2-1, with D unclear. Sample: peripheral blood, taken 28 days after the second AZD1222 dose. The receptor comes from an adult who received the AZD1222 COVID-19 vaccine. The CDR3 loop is CASNRWVGQQFF. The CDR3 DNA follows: TGTGCCAGCAATCGGTGGGTTGGTCAGCAGTTCTTC.